Included here is one T cell receptor (beta chain) sequence, with context. These data are taken from a study of blood T cell repertoires in COVID-19. About the research overall: Acute and convalescent COVID-19 samples came from the United States, Italy and Spain.

The CDR3 is made up of 15 amino acids. V was clipped by 4 bases and J by 1 base; unmatched bases: 6. Germline V CDR1 and CDR2: GTSNPN, SVGIG (reference sequence). The assay was immunoSEQ multiplex PCR, and TCRdb's table has in-frame clones only and misses some. The sample yields some 320,000 clones, 75% to 85% seen once. Sequencing was performed on peripheral blood. The source of this sequence is a human donor in a cohort sampled during active COVID-19. The chain is built from TRBV30 and TRBJ1-2; 10 bases line up with TRBD1. The CDR3 sequence: CAWNTGTGDNYGYTF. CDR3 coding DNA: TGTGCCTGGAACACCGGGACAGGGGATAACTATGGCTACACCTTC.